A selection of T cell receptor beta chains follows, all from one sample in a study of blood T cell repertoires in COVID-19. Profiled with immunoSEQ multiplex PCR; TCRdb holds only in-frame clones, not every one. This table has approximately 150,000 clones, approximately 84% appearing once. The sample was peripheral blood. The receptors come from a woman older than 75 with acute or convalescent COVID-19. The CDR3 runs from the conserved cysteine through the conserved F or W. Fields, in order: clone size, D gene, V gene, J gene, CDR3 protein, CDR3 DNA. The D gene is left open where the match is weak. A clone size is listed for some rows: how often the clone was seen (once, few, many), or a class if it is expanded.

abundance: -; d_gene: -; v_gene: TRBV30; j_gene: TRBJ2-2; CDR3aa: CAWSEYRYTGELFF; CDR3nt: TGTGCCTGGAGTGAATACAGGTACACCGGGGAGCTGTTTTTT
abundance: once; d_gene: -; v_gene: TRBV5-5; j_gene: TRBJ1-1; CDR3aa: CASSLTRETEAFF; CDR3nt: TGTGCCAGCAGCCTCACCCGGGAAACTGAAGCTTTCTTT
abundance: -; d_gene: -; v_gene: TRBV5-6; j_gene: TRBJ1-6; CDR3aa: CASSNGIPNSPLHF; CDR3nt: TGTGCCAGCAGCAACGGGATTCCTAATTCACCCCTCCACTTT
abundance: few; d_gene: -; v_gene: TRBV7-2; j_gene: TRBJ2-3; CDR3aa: CASSNWLASTDTQYF; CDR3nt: TGTGCCAGCAGCAATTGGTTGGCTAGCACAGATACGCAGTATTTT
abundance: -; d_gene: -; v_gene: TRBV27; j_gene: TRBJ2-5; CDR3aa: CASSLLRAGGHF; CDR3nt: TGTGCCAGCAGTTTACTCCGCGCCGGGGGTCACTTC
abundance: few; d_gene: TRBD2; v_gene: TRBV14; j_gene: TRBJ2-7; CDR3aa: CASSQVPGLGTYEQYF; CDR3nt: TGTGCCAGCAGCCAAGTACCGGGACTAGGCACCTACGAGCAGTACTTC
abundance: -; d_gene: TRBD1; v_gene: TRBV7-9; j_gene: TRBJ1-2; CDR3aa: CASSLIPGQGSGYTF; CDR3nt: TGTGCCAGCAGCTTAATCCCGGGACAGGGGAGTGGCTACACCTTC
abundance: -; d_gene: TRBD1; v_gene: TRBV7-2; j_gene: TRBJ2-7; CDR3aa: CASGRDRGQYEQYF; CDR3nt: TGTGCCAGCGGCCGGGACAGGGGGCAATACGAGCAGTACTTC
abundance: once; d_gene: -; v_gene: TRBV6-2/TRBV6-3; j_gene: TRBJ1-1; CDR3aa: CASSSTGYMNTEAFF; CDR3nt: TGTGCCAGCAGTTCGACGGGATACATGAACACTGAAGCTTTCTTT
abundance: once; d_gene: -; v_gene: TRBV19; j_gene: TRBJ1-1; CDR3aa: CASRLTHLNTEAFF; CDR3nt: TGTGCCAGCCGTTTAACACATTTGAACACTGAAGCTTTCTTT
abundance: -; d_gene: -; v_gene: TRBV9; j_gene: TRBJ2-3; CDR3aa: CASSAQADTQYF; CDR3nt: TGTGCCAGCAGCGCCCAGGCGGATACGCAGTATTTT
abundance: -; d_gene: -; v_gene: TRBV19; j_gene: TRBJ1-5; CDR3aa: CASSRAINQPQHF; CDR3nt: TGTGCCAGTAGTAGGGCCATCAATCAGCCCCAGCATTTT
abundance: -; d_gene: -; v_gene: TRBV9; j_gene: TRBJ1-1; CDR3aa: CASSRGSSNTEAFF; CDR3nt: TGTGCCAGCAGCAGGGGATCGAGCAACACTGAAGCTTTCTTT
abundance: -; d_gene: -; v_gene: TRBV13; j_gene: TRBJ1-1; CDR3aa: CASSLGTVNTEAFF; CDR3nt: TGTGCCAGCAGCTTAGGGACTGTGAACACTGAAGCTTTCTTT
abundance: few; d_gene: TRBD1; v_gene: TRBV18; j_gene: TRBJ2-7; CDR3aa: CASSPGAGQGRYEQYF; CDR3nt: TGTGCCAGCTCACCAGGGGCGGGACAGGGAAGGTACGAGCAGTACTTC
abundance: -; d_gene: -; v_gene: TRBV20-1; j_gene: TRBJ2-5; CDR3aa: CSGEHQETQYF; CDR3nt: TGCAGCGGGGAACACCAAGAGACCCAGTACTTC
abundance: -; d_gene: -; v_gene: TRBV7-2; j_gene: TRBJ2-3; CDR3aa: CASKRGIVTDTQYF; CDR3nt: TGTGCCTCGAAAAGAGGGATTGTAACAGATACGCAGTATTTT
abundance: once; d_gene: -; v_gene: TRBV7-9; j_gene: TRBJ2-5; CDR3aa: CASSPQGETQYF; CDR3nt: TGTGCCAGCAGCCCCCAGGGGGAGACCCAGTACTTC
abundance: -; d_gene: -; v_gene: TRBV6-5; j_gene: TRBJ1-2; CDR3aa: CASSYPRRRQHYGYTF; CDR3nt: TGTGCCAGCAGTTACCCTCGACGTCGACAGCACTATGGCTACACCTTC
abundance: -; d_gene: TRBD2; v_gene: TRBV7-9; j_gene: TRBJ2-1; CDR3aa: CASSPGLASHNEQFF; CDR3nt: TGTGCCAGCAGCCCGGGACTAGCGTCCCACAATGAGCAGTTCTTC
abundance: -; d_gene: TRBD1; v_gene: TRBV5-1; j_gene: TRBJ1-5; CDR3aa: CASSLGDRAGQPQHF; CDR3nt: TGCGCCAGCAGCTTAGGGGACAGGGCTGGTCAGCCCCAGCATTTT
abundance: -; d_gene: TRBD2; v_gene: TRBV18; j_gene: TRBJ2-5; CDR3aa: CASSLGLAETQYF; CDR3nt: TGTGCCAGCTCACTCGGACTAGCTGAGACCCAGTACTTC
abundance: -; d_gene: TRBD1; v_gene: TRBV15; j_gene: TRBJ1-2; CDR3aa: CATSRDPAGGGHGYTF; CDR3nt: TGTGCCACCAGCAGAGATCCGGCAGGGGGCGGCCATGGCTACACCTTC